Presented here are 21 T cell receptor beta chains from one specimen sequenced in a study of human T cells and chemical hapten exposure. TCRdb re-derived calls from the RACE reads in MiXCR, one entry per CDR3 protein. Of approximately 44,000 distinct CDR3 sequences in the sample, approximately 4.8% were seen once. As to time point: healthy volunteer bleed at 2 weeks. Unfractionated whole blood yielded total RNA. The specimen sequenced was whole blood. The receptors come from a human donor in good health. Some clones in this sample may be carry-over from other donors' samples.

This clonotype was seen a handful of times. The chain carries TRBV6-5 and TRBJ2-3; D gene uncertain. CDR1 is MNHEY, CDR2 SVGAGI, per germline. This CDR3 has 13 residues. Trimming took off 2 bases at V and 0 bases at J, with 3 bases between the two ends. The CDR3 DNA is TGTGCCAGCAGTTACAGTAGCACAGATACGCAGTATTTT. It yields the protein CASSYSSTDTQYF.

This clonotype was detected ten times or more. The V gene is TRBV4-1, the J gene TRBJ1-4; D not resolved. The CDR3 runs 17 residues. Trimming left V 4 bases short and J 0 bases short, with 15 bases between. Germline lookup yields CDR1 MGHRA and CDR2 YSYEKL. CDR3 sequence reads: CASSPETGSATNEKLFF. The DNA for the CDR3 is TGCGCCAGCAGCCCCGAAACGGGGTCTGCAACTAATGAAAAACTGTTTTTT.

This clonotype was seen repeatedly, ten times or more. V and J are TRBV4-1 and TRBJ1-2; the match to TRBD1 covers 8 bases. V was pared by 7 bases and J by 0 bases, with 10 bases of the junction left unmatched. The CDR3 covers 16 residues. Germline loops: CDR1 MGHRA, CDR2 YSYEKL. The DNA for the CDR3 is TGCGCCAGCAATGCAGGGGGCTTTTTTTCTAACTATGGCTACACCTTC. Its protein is CASNAGGFFSNYGYTF.

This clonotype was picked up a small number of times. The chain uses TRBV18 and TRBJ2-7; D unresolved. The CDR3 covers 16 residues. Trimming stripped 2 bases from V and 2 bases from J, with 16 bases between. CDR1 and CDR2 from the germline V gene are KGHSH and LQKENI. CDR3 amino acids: CASSPTRAGYTYEQYF. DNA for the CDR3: TGTGCCAGCTCACCAACTCGGGCCGGGTATACCTACGAGCAGTACTTC. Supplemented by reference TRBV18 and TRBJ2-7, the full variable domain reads NAGVMQNPRHLVRRRGQEARLRCSPMKGHSHVYWYRQLPEEGLKFMVYLQKENIIDESGMPKERFSAEFPKEGPSILRIQQVVRGDSAAYFCASSPTRAGYTYEQYFGPGTRLTVT.

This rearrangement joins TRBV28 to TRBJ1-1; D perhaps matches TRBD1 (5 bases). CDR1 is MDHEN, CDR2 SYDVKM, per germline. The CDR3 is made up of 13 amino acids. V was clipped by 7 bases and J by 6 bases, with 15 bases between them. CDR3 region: CASIGPRQSEAFF. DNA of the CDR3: TGTGCCAGCATCGGACCCAGACAGTCTGAAGCTTTCTTT. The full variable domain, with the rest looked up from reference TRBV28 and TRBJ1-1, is DVKVTQSSRYLVKRTGEKVFLECVQDMDHENMFWYRQDPGLGLRLIYFSYDVKMKEKGDIPEGYSVSREKKERFSLILESASTNQTSMYLCASIGPRQSEAFFGQGTRLTVV.

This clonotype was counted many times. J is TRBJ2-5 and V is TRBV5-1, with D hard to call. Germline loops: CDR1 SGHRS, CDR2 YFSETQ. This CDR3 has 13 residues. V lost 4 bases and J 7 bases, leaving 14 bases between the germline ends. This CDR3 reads CASSSSTDGTQYF. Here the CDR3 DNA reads TGCGCCAGCAGCAGCTCCACGGACGGGACCCAGTACTTC.

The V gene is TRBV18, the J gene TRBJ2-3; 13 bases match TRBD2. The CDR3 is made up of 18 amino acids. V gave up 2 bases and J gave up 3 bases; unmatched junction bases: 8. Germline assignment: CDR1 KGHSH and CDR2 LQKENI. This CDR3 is CASSPRLAGGLSTDTQYF. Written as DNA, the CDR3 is TGTGCCAGCTCACCAAGACTAGCGGGAGGCTTATCGACAGATACGCAGTATTTT.

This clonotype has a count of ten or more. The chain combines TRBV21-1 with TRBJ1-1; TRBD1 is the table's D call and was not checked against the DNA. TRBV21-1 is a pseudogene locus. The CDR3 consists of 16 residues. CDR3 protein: CASPRSDRGRETEAFF. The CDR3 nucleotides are TGTGCCAGCCCGAGAAGCGACAGGGGGCGCGAAACTGAAGCTTTCTTT.

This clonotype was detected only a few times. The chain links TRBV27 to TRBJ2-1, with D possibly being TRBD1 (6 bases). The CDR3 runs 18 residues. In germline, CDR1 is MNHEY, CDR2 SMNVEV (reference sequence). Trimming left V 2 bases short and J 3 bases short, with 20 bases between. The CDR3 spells CASSLRVRTGPIYNEQFF. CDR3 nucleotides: TGTGCCAGCAGTTTAAGGGTGCGAACAGGGCCTATCTACAATGAGCAGTTCTTC.

The CDR3 loop is CASSPSRTGSSYEQYF. In DNA, the CDR3 is TGTGCCAGCTCACCATCTAGGACAGGGAGCTCCTACGAGCAGTACTTC. The V and J genes are TRBV18 and TRBJ2-7; 8 nucleotides align to TRBD1. CDR1 is KGHSH and CDR2 is LQKENI in the germline V gene. The CDR3 runs to 16 residues. The V segment lost 2 bases and the J segment 0 bases; nucleotides outside the gene matches: 6. The full variable domain, with the rest looked up from reference TRBV18 and TRBJ2-7, is NAGVMQNPRHLVRRRGQEARLRCSPMKGHSHVYWYRQLPEEGLKFMVYLQKENIIDESGMPKERFSAEFPKEGPSILRIQQVVRGDSAAYFCASSPSRTGSSYEQYFGPGTRLTVT.

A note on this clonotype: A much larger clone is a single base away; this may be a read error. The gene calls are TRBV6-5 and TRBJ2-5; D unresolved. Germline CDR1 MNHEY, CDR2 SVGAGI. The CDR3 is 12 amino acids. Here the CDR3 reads CAISSAEETQYF. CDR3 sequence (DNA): TGTGCCATCAGTTCAGCAGAAGAGACCCAGTACTTC.

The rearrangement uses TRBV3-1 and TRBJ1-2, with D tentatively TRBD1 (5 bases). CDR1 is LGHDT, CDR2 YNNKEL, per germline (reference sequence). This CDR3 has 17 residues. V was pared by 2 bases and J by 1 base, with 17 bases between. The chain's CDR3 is CASSQKSPRAVNYGYTF. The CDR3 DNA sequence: TGTGCCAGCAGCCAAAAGTCTCCCAGGGCCGTTAACTATGGCTACACCTTC.

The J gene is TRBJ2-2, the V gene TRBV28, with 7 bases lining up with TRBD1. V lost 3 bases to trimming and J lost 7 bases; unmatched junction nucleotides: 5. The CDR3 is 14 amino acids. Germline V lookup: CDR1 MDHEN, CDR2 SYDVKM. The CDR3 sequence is CASSFGTEDGELFF. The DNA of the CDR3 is TGTGCCAGCAGTTTTGGGACAGAAGACGGGGAGCTGTTTTTT.

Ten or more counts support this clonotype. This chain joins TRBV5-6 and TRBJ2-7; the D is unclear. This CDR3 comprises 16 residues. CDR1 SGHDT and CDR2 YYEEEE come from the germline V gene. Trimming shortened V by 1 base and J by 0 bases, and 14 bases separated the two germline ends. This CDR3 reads CASSLISATNSYEQYF. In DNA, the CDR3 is TGTGCCAGCAGCTTGATTTCGGCTACCAACTCCTACGAGCAGTACTTC. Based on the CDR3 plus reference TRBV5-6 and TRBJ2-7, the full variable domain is DAGVTQSPTHLIKTRGQQVTLRCSPKSGHDTVSWYQQALGQGPQFIFQYYEEEERQRGNFPDRFSGHQFPNYSSELNVNALLLGDSALYLCASSLISATNSYEQYFGPGTRLTVT.

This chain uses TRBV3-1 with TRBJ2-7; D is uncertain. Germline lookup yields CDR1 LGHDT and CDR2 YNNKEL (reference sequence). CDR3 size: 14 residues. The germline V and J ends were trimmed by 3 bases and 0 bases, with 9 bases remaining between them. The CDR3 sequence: CASSQDPSSYEQYF. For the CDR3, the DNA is TGTGCCAGCAGCCAGGACCCAAGCTCCTACGAGCAGTACTTC.

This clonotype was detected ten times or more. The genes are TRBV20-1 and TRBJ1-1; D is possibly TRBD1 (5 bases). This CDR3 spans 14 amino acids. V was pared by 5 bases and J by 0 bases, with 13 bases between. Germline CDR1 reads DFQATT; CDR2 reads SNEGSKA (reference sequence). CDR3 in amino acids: CSAPDISLNTEAFF. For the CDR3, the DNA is TGCAGTGCTCCGGACATTTCCTTGAACACTGAAGCTTTCTTT.

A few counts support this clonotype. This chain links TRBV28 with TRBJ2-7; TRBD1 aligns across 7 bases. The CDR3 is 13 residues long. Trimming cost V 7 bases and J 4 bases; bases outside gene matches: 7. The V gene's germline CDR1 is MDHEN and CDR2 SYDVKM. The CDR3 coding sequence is TGTGCCAGCACCAGGGGGTCAACGTACGAGCAGTACTTC. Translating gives CASTRGSTYEQYF.

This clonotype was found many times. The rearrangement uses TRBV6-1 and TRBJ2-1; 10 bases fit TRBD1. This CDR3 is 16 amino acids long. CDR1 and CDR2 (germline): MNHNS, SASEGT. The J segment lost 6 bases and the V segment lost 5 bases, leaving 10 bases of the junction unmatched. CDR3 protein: CASSMEGQGIVNEQFF. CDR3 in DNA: TGTGCCAGCAGTATGGAGGGACAGGGGATTGTCAATGAGCAGTTCTTC.

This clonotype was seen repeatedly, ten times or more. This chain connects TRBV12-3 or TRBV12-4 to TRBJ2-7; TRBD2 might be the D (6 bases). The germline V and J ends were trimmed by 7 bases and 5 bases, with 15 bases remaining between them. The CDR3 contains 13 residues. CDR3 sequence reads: CASTLAGHDEQYF. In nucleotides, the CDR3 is TGTGCCAGCACTCTCGCGGGGCACGACGAGCAGTACTTC.

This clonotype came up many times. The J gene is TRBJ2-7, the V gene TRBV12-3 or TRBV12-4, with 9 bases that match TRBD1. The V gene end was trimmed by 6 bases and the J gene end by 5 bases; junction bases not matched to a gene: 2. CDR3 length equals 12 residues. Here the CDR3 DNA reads TGTGCCAGCAGGGGACAGGGCCACGAGCAGTACTTC. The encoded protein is CASRGQGHEQYF.

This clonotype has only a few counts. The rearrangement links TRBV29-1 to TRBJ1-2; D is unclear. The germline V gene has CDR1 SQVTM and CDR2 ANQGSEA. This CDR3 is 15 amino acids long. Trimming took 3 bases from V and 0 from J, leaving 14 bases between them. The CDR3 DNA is TGCAGCGTTGATGAGGTAACAGATCCTAACTATGGCTACACCTTC. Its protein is CSVDEVTDPNYGYTF.